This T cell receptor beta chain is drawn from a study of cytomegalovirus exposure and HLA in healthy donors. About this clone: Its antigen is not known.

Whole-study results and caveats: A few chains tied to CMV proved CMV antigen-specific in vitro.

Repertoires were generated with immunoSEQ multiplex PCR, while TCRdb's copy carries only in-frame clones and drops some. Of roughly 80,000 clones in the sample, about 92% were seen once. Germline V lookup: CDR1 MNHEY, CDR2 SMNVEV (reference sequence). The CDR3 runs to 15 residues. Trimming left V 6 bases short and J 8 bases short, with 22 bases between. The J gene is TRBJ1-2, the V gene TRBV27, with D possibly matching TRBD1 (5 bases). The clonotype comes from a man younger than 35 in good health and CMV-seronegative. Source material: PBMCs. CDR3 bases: TGTGCCAGCAGCCGACAGAGGTCAGGCCCTCGGGGCTACACCTTC. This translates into CASSRQRSGPRGYTF.